The source of this T cell receptor (beta chain) is a study of spatial heterogeneity in lung cancer. Overall study context: Where available, sequencing covered follow-up PBMC samples, taken at a median of around 22 months after resection.

This sample's time point: blood at routine non-recurrence follow-up after resection. The input material, whole RNA from tumor, nontumor lung or frozen PBMC, was sequenced unsorted. MiXCR, run by TCRdb on the 5' RACE reads, gives a single entry per CDR3 protein. The sample lists about 120,000 distinct CDR3 sequences, 10% to 15% occurring once. The CDR3 extends over 17 amino acids. Germline CDR1 is SNHLY and CDR2 is FYNNEI. The V segment lost 7 bases and the J segment 3 bases; nucleotides outside the gene matches: 11. Study results and limitations: Blood contained ubiquitous expanded tumor TCRs more at resection than at follow-up.

On this clonotype: Its antigen is unknown.

The chain couples TRBV2 to TRBJ1-5; TRBD1 agrees at 11 bases. The sequence was collected from a male donor with early-stage non-small cell lung cancer. Here the sequenced sample was PBMCs, taken at follow-up. The DNA of the CDR3 is TGTGCCAGCACCGGGACAGGGGGTTTTTCGGTCAATCAGCCCCAGCATTTT. It is translated as CASTGTGGFSVNQPQHF.